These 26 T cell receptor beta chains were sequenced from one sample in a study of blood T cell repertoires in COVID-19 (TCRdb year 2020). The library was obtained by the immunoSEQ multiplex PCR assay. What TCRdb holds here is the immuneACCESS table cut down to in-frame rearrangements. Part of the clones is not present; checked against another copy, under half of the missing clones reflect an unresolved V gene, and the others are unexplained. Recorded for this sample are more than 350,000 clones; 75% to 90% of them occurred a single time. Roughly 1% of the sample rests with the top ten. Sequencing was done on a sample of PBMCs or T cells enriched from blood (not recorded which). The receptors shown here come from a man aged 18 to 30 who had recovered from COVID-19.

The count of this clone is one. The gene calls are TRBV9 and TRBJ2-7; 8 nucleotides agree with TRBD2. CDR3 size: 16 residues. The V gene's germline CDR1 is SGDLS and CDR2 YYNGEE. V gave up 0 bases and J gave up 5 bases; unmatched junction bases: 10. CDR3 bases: TGTGCCAGCAGCGTAGCTGGCGTGGGACTAGAGGACGAGCAGTACTTC. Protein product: CASSVAGVGLEDEQYF.

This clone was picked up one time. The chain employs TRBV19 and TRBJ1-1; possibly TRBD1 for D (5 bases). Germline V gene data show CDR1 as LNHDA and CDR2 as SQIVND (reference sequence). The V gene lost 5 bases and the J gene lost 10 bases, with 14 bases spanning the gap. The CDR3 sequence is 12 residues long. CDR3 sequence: CASSLNGGIAFF. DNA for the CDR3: TGTGCCAGTAGTCTCAATGGGGGGATAGCTTTCTTT.

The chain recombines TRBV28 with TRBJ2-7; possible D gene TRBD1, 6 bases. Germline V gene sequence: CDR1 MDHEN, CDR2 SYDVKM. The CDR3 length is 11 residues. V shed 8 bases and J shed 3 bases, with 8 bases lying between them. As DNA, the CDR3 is TGTGCCAGCTGCAGGGGCTACGAGCAGTACTTC. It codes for CASCRGYEQYF.

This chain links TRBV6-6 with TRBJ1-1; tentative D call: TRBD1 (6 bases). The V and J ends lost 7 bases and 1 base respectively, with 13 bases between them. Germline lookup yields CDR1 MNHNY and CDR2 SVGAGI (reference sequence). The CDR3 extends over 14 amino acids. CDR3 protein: CASTRDIKNTEAFF. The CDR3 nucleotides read TGTGCCAGCACTAGGGACATTAAGAACACTGAAGCTTTCTTT.

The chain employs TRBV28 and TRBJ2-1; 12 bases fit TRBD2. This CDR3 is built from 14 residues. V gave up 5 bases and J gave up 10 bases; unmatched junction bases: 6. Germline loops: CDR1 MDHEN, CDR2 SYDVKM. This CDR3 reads CASSTTSGSREQFF. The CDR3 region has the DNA TGTGCCAGCAGTACGACTAGCGGGAGTCGCGAGCAGTTCTTC. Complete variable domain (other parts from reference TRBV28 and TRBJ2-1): DVKVTQSSRYLVKRTGEKVFLECVQDMDHENMFWYRQDPGLGLRLIYFSYDVKMKEKGDIPEGYSVSREKKERFSLILESASTNQTSMYLCASSTTSGSREQFFGPGTRLTVL.

The CDR3 sequence: CASSIPGDTQYF. CDR3 nucleotides: TGTGCCAGTAGTATTCCCGGAGATACGCAGTATTTT. The chain is built from TRBV19 and TRBJ2-3; D remains ambiguous. The germline V gene has CDR1 LNHDA and CDR2 SQIVND (reference sequence). The CDR3 runs 12 residues. The germline V and J ends were trimmed by 3 bases and 5 bases, with 6 bases remaining between them.

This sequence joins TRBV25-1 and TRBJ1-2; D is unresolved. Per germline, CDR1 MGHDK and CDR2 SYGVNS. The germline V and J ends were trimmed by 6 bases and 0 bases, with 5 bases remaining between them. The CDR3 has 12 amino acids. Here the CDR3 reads CASRGANYGYTF. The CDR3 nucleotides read TGTGCCAGCAGGGGAGCTAACTATGGCTACACCTTC.

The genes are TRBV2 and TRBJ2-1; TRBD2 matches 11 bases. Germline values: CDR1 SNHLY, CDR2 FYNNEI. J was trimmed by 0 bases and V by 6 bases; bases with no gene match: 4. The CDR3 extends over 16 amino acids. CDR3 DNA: TGTGCCAGCAGAGGGACTAGCGGAAACTCCTACAATGAGCAGTTCTTC. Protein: CASRGTSGNSYNEQFF.

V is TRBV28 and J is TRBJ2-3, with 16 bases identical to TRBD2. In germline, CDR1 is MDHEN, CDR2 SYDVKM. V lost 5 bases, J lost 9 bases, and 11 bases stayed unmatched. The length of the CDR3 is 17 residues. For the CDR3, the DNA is TGTGCCAGCAGTACGGGACTAGCGGGAGGGCCGAGTCCGACGCAGTATTTT. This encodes CASSTGLAGGPSPTQYF.

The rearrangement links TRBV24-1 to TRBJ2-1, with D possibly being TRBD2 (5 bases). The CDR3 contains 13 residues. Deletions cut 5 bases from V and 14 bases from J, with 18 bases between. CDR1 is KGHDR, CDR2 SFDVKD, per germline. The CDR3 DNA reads TGTGCCACCAGTGTAGAATTCAGCGGCCCCGAGTTCTTC. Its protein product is CATSVEFSGPEFF.

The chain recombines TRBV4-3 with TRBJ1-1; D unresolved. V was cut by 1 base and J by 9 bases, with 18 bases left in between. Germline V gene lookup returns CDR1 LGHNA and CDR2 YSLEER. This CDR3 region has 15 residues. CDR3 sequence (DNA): TGCGCCAGCAGCCAAGGGCAGGCTCCGGGAGAGAAAGCTTTCTTT. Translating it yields CASSQGQAPGEKAFF.

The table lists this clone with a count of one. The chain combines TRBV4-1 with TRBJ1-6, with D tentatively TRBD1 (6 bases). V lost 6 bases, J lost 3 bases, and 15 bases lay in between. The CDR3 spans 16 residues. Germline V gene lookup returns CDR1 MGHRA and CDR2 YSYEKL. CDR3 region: CASSHRTADYNSPLHF. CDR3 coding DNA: TGCGCCAGCAGTCACAGGACAGCCGACTATAATTCACCCCTCCACTTT.

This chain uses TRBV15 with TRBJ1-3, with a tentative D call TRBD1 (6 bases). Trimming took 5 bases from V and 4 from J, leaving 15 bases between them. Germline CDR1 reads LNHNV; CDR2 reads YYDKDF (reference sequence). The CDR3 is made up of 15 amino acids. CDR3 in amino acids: CATSPDRNLGNTIYF. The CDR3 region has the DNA TGTGCCACCAGCCCCGACAGGAATCTCGGAAACACCATATATTTT. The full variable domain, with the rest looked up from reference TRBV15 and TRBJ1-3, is DAMVIQNPRYQVTQFGKPVTLSCSQTLNHNVMYWYQQKSSQAPKLLFHYYDKDFNNEADTPDNFQSRRPNTSFCFLDIRSPGLGDTAMYLCATSPDRNLGNTIYFGEGSWLTVV.

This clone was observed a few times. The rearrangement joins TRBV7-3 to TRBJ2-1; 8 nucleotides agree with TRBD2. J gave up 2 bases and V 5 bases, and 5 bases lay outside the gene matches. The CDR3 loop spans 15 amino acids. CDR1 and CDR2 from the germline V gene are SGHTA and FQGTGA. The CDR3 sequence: CASSPAGAAYNEQFF. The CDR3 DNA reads TGTGCCAGCAGCCCAGCGGGAGCGGCCTACAATGAGCAGTTCTTC.

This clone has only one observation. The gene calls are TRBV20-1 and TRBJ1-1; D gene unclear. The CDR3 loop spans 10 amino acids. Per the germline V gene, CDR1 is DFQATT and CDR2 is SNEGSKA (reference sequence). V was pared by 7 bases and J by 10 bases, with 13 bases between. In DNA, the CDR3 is TGCAGTGGAAGAGGTGAAGGAGCTTTCTTT. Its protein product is CSGRGEGAFF.

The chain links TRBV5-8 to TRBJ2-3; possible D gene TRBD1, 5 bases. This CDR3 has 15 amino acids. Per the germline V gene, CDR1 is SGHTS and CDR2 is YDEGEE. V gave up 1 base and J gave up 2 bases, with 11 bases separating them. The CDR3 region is CASSLPLGPTDTQYF. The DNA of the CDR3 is TGTGCCAGCAGCTTGCCTCTGGGGCCCACAGATACGCAGTATTTT.

CDR3 sequence reads: CASSSIPGGSRGNEQFF. Written as DNA, the CDR3 is TGTGCCAGCAGCTCTATACCAGGGGGTTCACGAGGGAATGAGCAGTTCTTC. The chain is built from TRBV7-2 and TRBJ2-1, with 7 nucleotides matching TRBD1. Trimming at V came to 4 bases and at J to 7 bases, leaving 16 bases not matched to a gene. The length of the CDR3 is 17 residues. Germline CDR1 reads SGHTA; CDR2 reads FQGNSA.

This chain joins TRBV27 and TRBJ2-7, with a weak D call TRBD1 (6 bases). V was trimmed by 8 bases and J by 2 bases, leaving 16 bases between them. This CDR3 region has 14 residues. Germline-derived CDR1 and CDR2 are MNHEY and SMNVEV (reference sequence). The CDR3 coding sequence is TGTGCCAGCCATTCCGGGACAAGGGCCTACGAGCAGTACTTC. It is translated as CASHSGTRAYEQYF.

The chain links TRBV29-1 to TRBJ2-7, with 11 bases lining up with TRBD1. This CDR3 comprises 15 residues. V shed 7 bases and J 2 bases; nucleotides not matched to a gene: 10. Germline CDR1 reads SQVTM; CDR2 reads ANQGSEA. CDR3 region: CSGGEPGQGAYEQYF. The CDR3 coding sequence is TGCAGCGGAGGGGAACCGGGACAGGGGGCCTACGAGCAGTACTTC.

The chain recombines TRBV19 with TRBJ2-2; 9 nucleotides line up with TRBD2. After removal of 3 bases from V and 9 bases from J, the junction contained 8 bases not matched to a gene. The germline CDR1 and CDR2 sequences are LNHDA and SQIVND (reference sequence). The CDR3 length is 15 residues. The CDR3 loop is CASSMTGTSLRELFF. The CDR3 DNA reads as TGTGCCAGTAGTATGACCGGGACTAGCCTTCGGGAGCTGTTTTTT.

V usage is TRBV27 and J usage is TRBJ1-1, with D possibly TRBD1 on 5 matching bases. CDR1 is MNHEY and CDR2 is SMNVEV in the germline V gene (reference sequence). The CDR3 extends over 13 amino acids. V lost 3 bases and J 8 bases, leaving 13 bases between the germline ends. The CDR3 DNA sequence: TGTGCCAGCAGTTTTCAGGGTCGCTCCGAAGCTTTCTTT. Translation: CASSFQGRSEAFF.

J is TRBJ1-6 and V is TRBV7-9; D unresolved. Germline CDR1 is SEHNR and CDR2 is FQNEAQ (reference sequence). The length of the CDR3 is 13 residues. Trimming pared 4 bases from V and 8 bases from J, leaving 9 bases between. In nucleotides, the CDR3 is TGTGCCAGCAGCTCCACACGGGATTCACCCCTCCACTTT. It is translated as CASSSTRDSPLHF.

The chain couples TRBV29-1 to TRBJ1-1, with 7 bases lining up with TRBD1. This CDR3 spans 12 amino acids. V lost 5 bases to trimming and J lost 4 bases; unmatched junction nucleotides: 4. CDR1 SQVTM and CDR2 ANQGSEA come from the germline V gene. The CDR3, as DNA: TGCAGCGTTAAAAGGGGGCCCACTGAAGCTTTCTTT. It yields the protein CSVKRGPTEAFF.

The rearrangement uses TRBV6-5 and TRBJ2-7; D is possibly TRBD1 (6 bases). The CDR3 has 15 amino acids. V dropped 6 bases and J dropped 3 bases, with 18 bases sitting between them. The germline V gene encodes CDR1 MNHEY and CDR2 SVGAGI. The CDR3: CASSTATGSSYEQYF. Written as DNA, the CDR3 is TGTGCCAGCAGCACCGCGACAGGTTCTAGCTACGAGCAGTACTTC.

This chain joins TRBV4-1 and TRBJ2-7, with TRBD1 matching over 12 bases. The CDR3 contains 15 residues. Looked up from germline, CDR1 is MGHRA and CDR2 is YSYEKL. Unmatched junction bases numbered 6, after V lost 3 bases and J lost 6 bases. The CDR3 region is CASSHPGQGAFEQYF. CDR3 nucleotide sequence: TGCGCCAGCAGCCACCCGGGACAGGGGGCTTTCGAGCAGTACTTC.

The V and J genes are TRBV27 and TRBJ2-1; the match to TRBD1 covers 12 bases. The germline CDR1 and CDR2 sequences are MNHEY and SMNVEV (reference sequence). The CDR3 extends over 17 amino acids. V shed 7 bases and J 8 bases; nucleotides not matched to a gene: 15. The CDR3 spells CASTLGGTGGRRDEQFF. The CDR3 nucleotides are TGTGCCAGCACCCTGGGAGGGACAGGGGGCAGGAGGGATGAGCAGTTCTTC.